One and the same sample provided the 6 T cell receptor beta chains below, sequenced in a study of shared clonotypes between healthy human individuals. Sequencing was performed with immunoSEQ multiplex PCR; in TCRdb, only in-frame clones are kept and a portion is missing. The sample has 2.3 million or so clones; 80% to 95% are singletons. Material for sequencing was naive CD4+ T cells from PBMCs. Subset denoted: CD45RA+ positively selected. The source is a man aged 18 to 30 in good health. Some clones in this sample may be carry-over from other donors' samples.

The V and J genes are TRBV29-1 and TRBJ2-4, with 8 bases matching TRBD2. With 3 bases clipped from V and 7 bases from J, the junction kept 5 bases outside the gene matches. Germline loops: CDR1 SQVTM, CDR2 ANQGSEA. The CDR3 spans 13 residues. The CDR3 reads CSVDVAGINIQYF. Here the CDR3 DNA reads TGCAGCGTTGATGTAGCGGGGATCAACATTCAGTACTTC.

For this clone: The same CDR3 is also encoded by other DNA sequences in this sample. The V gene is TRBV30, the J gene TRBJ1-5; 7 nucleotides match TRBD1. Germline lookup yields CDR1 GTSNPN and CDR2 SVGIG (reference sequence). The CDR3 has 13 residues. Unmatched junction bases numbered 4, after V lost 3 bases and J lost 5 bases. The CDR3, as DNA: TGTGCCTGGAGCGCCGACAGGGATCAGCCCCAGCATTTT. It codes for CAWSADRDQPQHF.

CDR3: CASRPPSYGYTF. The CDR3 bases are TGTGCCTCAAGGCCCCCGAGCTATGGCTACACCTTC. The gene calls are TRBV30 and TRBJ1-2, with no clear D. Trimming shortened V by 7 bases and J by 4 bases, and 13 bases separated the two germline ends. Germline CDR1 reads GTSNPN; CDR2 reads SVGIG (reference sequence). The CDR3 is 12 amino acids.

V gene TRBV18 combines with J gene TRBJ2-3, with D uncertain. The CDR3 consists of 16 residues. Per germline, CDR1 KGHSH and CDR2 LQKENI. Trimming stripped 5 bases from V and 3 bases from J, with 18 bases between. The chain's CDR3 is CASSTPLSAETDTQYF. In nucleotides, the CDR3 is TGTGCCAGCTCAACCCCGCTTTCAGCCGAGACAGATACGCAGTATTTT.

To note about this clone: This same CDR3 is encoded by further DNA sequences in the sample. The chain recombines TRBV5-4 with TRBJ1-1, with 9 bases that match TRBD1. Unmatched junction bases numbered 5, after V lost 4 bases and J lost 1 base. Germline lookup yields CDR1 SGHNT and CDR2 YYREEE (reference sequence). This CDR3 spans 15 amino acids. The CDR3 DNA reads as TGTGCCAGCAGCGTACCGGGACAGGGGAACACTGAAGCTTTCTTT. It codes for CASSVPGQGNTEAFF.

The chain has TRBV29-1 and TRBJ1-2; 8 positions match TRBD1. The CDR3 is made up of 13 amino acids. After removal of 4 bases from V and 0 bases from J, the junction contained 1 base not matched to a gene. The germline CDR1 and CDR2 sequences are SQVTM and ANQGSEA. The CDR3 DNA follows: TGCAGCGTTGCACAGGGGGCTAACTATGGCTACACCTTC. Translated, it gives CSVAQGANYGYTF.